This paragraph covers one T cell receptor (beta chain) sequence. Its antigen is unidentified. The entry originates in a study of cytomegalovirus exposure and HLA in healthy donors. V lost 0 bases and J 0 bases, leaving 12 bases between the germline ends. Per germline, CDR1 SGHRS and CDR2 YFSETQ. The CDR3 runs to 16 residues. Use of 60 Vbeta and 13 Jbeta primers characterized the PCR. The method was immunoSEQ multiplex PCR; TCRdb's version includes in-frame clones alone and lacks a portion of them. Among more than 95,000 clones listed, 83% were seen once. Study observations and caveats: V segments that were indistinguishable, TRBV6-2 and TRBV6-3 among them, were omitted from analysis. More than 150 TCR beta chains were listed as cytomegalovirus-associated. HLA alleles showed associations with 15,000 to 20,000 TCR beta sequences in a later analysis, at a 0.05 false discovery rate. As a later analysis showed, a missense DCLRE1C variant was linked to trimming of TCR beta V- and J-genes.

The rearrangement links TRBV5-1 to TRBJ1-2; D uncertain. Sequenced: PBMCs. The clonotype originates from a woman in her forties in good health and CMV-seropositive. DNA for the CDR3: TGCGCCAGCAGCTTGGAGGCAGGCAGAGCTAACTATGGCTACACCTTC. It is translated as CASSLEAGRANYGYTF.